This record concerns one T cell receptor beta chain sequence. This was a deep-level run. DNA at roughly 0.2 ug, tens of thousands of T cell genomes, went into sorted-subset replicate PCRs. The table came from immunoSEQ multiplex PCR; TCRdb's copy has only in-frame clones and leaves some out. The data hold some 2.1 million clones, with just under 95% observed a single time. The CDR3 consists of 15 residues. The V gene's germline CDR1 is LGHNT and CDR2 FRNRAP. J was trimmed by 7 bases and V by 3 bases; bases with no gene match: 8. The data stem from a study of shared clonotypes between healthy human individuals. Positive CCR7 selection of CD45RO-negative cells yielded the naive CD8 cells, and terminally differentiated effector memory CD45RA+ cells were excluded.

Sequenced material: naive CD8+ T cells sorted from blood. The rearrangement links TRBV12-5 to TRBJ1-5; 8 bases map to TRBD1. The TCR was taken from a man aged 18-30 years in good health. CDR3 region: CASGLAGTGLQPQHF. The CDR3 DNA reads TGTGCTAGTGGTTTAGCCGGGACAGGTTTACAGCCCCAGCATTTT.